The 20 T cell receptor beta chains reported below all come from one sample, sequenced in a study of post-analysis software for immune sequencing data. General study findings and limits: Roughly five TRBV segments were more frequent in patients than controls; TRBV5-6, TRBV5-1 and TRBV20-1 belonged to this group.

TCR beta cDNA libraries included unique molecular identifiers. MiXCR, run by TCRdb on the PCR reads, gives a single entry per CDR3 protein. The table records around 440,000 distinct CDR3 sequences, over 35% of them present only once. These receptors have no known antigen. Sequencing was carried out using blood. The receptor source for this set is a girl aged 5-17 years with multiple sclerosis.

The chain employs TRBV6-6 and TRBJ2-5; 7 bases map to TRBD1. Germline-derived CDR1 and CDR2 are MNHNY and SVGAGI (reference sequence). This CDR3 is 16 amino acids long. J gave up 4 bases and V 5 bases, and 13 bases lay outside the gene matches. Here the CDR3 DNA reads TGTGCCAGCAGTCCTGCTTGGGACAGAAATTCAGAGACCCAGTACTTC. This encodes CASSPAWDRNSETQYF.

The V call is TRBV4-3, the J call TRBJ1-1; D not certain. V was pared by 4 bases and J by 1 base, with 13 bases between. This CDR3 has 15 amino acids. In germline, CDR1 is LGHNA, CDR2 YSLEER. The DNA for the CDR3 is TGCGCCAGCAGCCGCATTAAGGCAGCGAACACTGAAGCTTTCTTT. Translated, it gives CASSRIKAANTEAFF.

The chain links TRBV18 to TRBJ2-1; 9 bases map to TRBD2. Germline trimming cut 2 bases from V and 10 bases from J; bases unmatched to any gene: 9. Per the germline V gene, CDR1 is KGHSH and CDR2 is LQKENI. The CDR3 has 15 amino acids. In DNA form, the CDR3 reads TGTGCCAGCTCACCAGGGATAGCGGGAGTTCGCGAGCAGTTCTTC. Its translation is CASSPGIAGVREQFF.

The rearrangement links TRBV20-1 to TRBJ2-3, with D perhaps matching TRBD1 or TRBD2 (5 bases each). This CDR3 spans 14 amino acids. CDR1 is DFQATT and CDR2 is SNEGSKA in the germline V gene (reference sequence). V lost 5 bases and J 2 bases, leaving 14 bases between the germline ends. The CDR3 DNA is TGCAGTGCTGGGGACGGGCGGGTCACAGATACGCAGTATTTT. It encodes CSAGDGRVTDTQYF.

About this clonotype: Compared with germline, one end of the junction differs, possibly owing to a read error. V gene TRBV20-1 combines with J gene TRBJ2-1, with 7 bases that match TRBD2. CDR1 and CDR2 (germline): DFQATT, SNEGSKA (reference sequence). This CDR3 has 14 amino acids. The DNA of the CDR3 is TGCAGTGCTAGTAACCGGGACTACCACAATGAGCGGTTCTTC. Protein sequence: CSASNRDYHNERFF.

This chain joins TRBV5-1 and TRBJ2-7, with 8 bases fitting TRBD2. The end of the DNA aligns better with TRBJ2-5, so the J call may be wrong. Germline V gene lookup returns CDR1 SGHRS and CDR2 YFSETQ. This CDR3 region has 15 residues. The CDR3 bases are TGCGCCAGCAGCAGAAACGCGGGAGGTGGGGAGACCCAGTACTTC. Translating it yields CASSRNAGGGETQYF.

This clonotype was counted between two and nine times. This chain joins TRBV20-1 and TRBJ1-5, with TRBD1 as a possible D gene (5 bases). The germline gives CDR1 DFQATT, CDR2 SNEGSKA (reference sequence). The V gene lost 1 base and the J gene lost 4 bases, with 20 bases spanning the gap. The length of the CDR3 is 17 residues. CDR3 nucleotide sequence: TGCAGTGCTAGAGCTCCACGGGGGGAAGTTAGGAATCAGCCCCAGCATTTT. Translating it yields CSARAPRGEVRNQPQHF.

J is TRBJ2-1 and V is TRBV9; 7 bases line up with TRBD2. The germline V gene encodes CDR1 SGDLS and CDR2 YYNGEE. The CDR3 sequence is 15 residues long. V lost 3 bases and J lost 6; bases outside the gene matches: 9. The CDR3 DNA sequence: TGTGCCAGCAGCGCCGCCGGCGGGAGTCTCAATGAGCAGTTCTTC. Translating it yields CASSAAGGSLNEQFF. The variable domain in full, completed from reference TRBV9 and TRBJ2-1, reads DSGVTQTPKHLITATGQRVTLRCSPRSGDLSVYWYQQSLDQGLQFLIQYYNGEERAKGNILERFSAQQFPDLHSELNLSSLELGDSALYFCASSAAGGSLNEQFFGPGTRLTVL.

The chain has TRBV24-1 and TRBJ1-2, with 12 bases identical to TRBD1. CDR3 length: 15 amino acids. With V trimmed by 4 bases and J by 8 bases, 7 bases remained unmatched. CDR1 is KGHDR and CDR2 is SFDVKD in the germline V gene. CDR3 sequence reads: CATSEAGTGGGGYTF. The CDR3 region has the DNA TGTGCCACCAGTGAAGCCGGGACAGGGGGCGGCGGCTACACCTTC.

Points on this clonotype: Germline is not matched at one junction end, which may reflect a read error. The CDR3 loop reads CASSRLAVSTDTQYF. The CDR3 DNA is TGTGCTAGCAGCAGGCTAGCGGTTAGCACAGATACGCAGTATTTT. This chain joins TRBV7-7 and TRBJ2-3; TRBD2 agrees at 7 bases. Germline-derived CDR1 and CDR2 are SSHAT and FNYEAQ (reference sequence). The CDR3 consists of 15 residues.

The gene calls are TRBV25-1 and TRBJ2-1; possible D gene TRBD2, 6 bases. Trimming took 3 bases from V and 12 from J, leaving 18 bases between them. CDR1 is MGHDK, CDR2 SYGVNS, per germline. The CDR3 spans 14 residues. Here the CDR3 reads CASSDSLGLHRQFF. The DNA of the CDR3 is TGTGCCAGCAGTGACTCATTGGGACTTCATCGGCAGTTCTTC.

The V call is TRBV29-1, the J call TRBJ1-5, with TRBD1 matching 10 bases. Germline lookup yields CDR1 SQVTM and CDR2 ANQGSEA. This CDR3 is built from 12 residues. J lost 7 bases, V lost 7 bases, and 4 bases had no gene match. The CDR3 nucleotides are TGCAGCGGAGGGGACAGGGGCCAGCCCCAGCATTTT. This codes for CSGGDRGQPQHF.

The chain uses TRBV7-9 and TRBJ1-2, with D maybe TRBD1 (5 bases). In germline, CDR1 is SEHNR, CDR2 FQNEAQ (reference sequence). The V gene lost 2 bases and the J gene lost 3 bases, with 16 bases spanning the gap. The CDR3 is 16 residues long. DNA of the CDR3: TGTGCCAGCAGCTTACCCGAGGACAAGGCCGACTATGGCTACACCTTC. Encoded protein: CASSLPEDKADYGYTF.

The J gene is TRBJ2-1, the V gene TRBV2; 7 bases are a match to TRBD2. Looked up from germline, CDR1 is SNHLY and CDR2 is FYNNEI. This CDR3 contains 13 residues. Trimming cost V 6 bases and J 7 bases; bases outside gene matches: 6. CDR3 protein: CASRDGTINEQFF. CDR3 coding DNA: TGTGCCAGCAGGGACGGGACTATAAATGAGCAGTTCTTC.

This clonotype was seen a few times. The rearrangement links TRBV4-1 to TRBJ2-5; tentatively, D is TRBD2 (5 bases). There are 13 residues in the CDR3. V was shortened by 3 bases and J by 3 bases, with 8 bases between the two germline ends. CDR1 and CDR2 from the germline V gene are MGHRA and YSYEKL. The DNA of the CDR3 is TGCGCCAGCAGCCAGGGAGAGGAAGAGACCCAGTACTTC. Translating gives CASSQGEEETQYF.

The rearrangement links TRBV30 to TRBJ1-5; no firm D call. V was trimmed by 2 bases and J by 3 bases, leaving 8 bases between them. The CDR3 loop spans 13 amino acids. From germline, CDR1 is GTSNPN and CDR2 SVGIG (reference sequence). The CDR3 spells CAWSMGSNQPQHF. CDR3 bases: TGTGCCTGGAGTATGGGGTCCAATCAGCCCCAGCATTTT. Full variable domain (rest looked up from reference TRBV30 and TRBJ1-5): SQTIHQWPATLVQPVGSPLSLECTVEGTSNPNLYWYRQAAGRGLQLLFYSVGIGQISSEVPQNLSASRPQDRQFILSSKKLLLSDSGFYLCAWSMGSNQPQHFGDGTRLSIL.

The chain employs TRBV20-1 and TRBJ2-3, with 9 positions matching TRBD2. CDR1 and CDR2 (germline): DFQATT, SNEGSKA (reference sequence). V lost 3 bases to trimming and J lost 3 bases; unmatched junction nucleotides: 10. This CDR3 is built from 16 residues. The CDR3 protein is CSARDWGLAGTDTQYF. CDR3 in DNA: TGCAGTGCTAGGGATTGGGGGCTAGCGGGAACAGATACGCAGTATTTT.

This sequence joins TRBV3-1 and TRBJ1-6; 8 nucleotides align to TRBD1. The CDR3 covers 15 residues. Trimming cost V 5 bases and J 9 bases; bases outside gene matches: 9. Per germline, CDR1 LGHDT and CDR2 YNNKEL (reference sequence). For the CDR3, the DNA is TGTGCCAGCAGCATACGGGACAGGATCGGTTCACCCCTCCACTTT. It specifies CASSIRDRIGSPLHF. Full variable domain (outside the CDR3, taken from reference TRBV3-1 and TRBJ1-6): DTAVSQTPKYLVTQMGNDKSIKCEQNLGHDTMYWYKQDSKKFLKIMFSYNNKELIINETVPNRFSPKSPDKAHLNLHINSLELGDSAVYFCASSIRDRIGSPLHFGNGTRLTVT.

The DNA for the CDR3 is TGCAGTGCTATGGTGAACACTGAAGCTTTCTTT. Translated: CSAMVNTEAFF. The V and J genes are TRBV20-1 and TRBJ1-1; D uncertain. CDR1 DFQATT and CDR2 SNEGSKA come from the germline V gene (reference sequence). The CDR3 consists of 11 residues. V lost 4 bases, J lost 0 bases, and 3 bases lay in between.

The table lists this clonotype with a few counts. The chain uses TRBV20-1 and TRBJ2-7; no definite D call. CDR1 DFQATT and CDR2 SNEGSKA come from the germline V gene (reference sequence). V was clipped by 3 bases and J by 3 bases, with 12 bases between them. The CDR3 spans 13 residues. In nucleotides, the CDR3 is TGCAGTGCTAGTGCGGCAGCGTACTACGAGCAGTACTTC. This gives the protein CSASAAAYYEQYF.